This TCR beta chain was obtained from a study of blood T cell repertoires in COVID-19. Background on the study: COVID-19 samples from acute and convalescent phases originated in the United States, Italy and Spain. The cDNA or gDNA used as material had been derived from T cells, B-cell-depleted T cells, or PBMCs.

The V gene's germline CDR1 is MDHEN and CDR2 SYDVKM. CDR3 length: 14 residues. V shed 6 bases and J shed 4 bases, with 13 bases lying between them. The authors' processing: From reference gene primer amplification, estimates of nucleated cell counts were derived. Profiled with immunoSEQ multiplex PCR; TCRdb holds only in-frame clones, not every one. V and J calls and clone size are those listed in that table; D and trimming were worked out from the DNA. The table records approximately 250,000 clones, 75% to 85% of them present only once. The material sequenced was peripheral blood. This chain joins TRBV28 and TRBJ1-3, with a weak D call TRBD1 (5 bases). The TCR originated in a woman in her forties or fifties with acute or convalescent COVID-19. The CDR3 spells CASRHQGGGNTIYF. The CDR3, as DNA: TGTGCCAGCAGGCACCAGGGAGGAGGAAACACCATATATTTT.